This TCR beta chain comes out of a study of blood T cell repertoires in COVID-19. Study information: Italy, Spain and the United States were the sources of the convalescent and acute COVID-19 samples.

V gave up 4 bases and J gave up 9 bases, with 16 bases separating them. This CDR3 has 14 amino acids. The germline gives CDR1 SGHTA, CDR2 FQGNSA. The repertoire was sequenced with immunoSEQ multiplex PCR; TCRdb's copy has only in-frame clones and lacks some. Among 90,000 to 130,000 clones listed, around 81% were seen once. V is TRBV7-2 and J is TRBJ2-1; D perhaps matches TRBD2 (5 bases). This receptor was obtained from a woman aged 65 to 85 with acute or convalescent COVID-19. Sequencing was carried out using peripheral blood. The CDR3 loop is CASSSQLERGEQFF. In nucleotides, the CDR3 is TGTGCCAGCAGCTCCCAACTAGAGAGAGGTGAGCAGTTCTTC.